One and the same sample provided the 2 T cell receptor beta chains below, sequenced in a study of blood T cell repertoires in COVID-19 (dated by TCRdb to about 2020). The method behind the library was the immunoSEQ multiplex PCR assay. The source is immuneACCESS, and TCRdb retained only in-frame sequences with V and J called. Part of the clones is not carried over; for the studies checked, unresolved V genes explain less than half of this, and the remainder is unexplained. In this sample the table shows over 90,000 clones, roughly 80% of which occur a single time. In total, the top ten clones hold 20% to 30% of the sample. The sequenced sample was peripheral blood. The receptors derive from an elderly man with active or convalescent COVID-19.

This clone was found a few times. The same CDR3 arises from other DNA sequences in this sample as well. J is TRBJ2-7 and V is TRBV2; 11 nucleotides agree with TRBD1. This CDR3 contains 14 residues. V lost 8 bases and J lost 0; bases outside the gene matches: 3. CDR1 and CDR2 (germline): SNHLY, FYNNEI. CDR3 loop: CASAGQGVSYEQYF. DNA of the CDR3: TGTGCCAGCGCGGGACAGGGGGTCTCCTACGAGCAGTACTTC.

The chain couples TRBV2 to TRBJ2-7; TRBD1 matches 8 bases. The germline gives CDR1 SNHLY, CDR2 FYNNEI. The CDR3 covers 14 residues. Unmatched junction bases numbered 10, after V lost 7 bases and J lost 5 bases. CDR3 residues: CASNLDRAVDEQYF. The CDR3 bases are TGTGCCAGCAACCTGGACAGGGCCGTCGACGAGCAGTACTTC.